The rows below give T cell receptor beta chains drawn from one sample of a study of regulatory T cells in long-lasting Graves disease. TCRdb recomputed calls from the multiplex PCR reads with MiXCR, one row per CDR3 protein. The repertoire includes over 650,000 distinct CDR3 sequences, around 30% of them detected once, and roughly 46% sits in the top ten. Source: peripheral blood mononuclear cells (PBMCs), taken when the disease was refractory, from a patient treated with antithyroid drugs. The receptor source for this set is a female donor with Graves disease. Both conserved end residues are part of each CDR3. D genes are given only for firm matches. Not every row has a clone size; where given, it reads once, few, many or a size class.

CDR3 length,clone size,J gene,D gene,V gene,CDR3 protein,CDR3 DNA
13,-,TRBJ2-7,-,TRBV7-2,CAGSSHPVYEQYF,TGTGCCGGCAGCTCCCACCCTGTCTACGAGCAGTACTTC
15,few,TRBJ2-2,TRBD2,TRBV12-3/TRBV12-4,CASTPLSGRTGELFF,TGTGCCAGCACCCCCCTGAGCGGGAGGACCGGGGAGCTGTTTTTT
17,few,TRBJ2-2,-,TRBV10-3,CAISTSGPERNTGELFF,TGTGCCATCAGTACAAGCGGACCAGAAAGGAACACCGGGGAGCTGTTTTTT
14,few,TRBJ2-4,-,TRBV12-3/TRBV12-4,CASSNRAPKNIQYF,TGTGCCAGCAGCAACAGGGCTCCCAAAAACATTCAGTACTTC
14,few,TRBJ1-2,-,TRBV5-6,CASSLAGLDYGYTF,TGTGCCAGCAGCTTAGCGGGACTCGATTATGGCTACACCTTC
16,many,TRBJ1-2,TRBD1,TRBV2,CASRKSQGTPNYGYTF,TGTGCCAGCAGGAAATCACAGGGGACCCCTAACTATGGCTACACCTTC
15,many,TRBJ2-7,TRBD2,TRBV6-5,CASSFRAGDSYEQYF,TGTGCCAGCAGTTTTAGGGCGGGGGACTCCTACGAGCAGTACTTC
14,-,TRBJ1-4,TRBD1,TRBV6-1,CASTWGQGNEKLFF,TGTGCCAGCACTTGGGGACAGGGAAATGAAAAACTGTTTTTT
13,-,TRBJ2-5,-,TRBV20-1,CSARRAGLETQYF,TGCAGTGCCCGAAGGGCGGGACTAGAGACCCAGTACTTC
14,-,TRBJ1-3,-,TRBV20-1,CSARVSGFGNTTYF,TGCAGTGCTAGAGTTTCGGGTTTTGGAAACACCACATATTTT
14,-,TRBJ1-1,-,TRBV12-3/TRBV12-4,CASSLSAFTVGGFF,TGTGCCAGCAGCTTAAGTGCCTTCACGGTGGGGGGATTCTTT
14,few,TRBJ1-5,-,TRBV5-1,CASSYDSLNQPQHF,TGCGCCAGCAGCTACGACAGTCTCAATCAGCCCCAGCATTTT
13,-,TRBJ1-1,TRBD1,TRBV9,CASSTGTGLGAFF,TGTGCCAGCAGCACGGGGACAGGCCTGGGAGCTTTCTTT
16,few,TRBJ2-2,TRBD2,TRBV2,CASSERGGSNTGELFF,TGTGCCAGCAGTGAAAGAGGCGGGAGTAACACCGGGGAGCTGTTTTTT
15,few,TRBJ1-5,TRBD1,TRBV2,CASTQGTGTHQPQHF,TGTGCCAGCACCCAAGGGACAGGGACACATCAGCCCCAGCATTTT
13,few,TRBJ1-4,-,TRBV19,CASSMQGPEKLFF,TGTGCCAGTAGTATGCAGGGGCCGGAAAAACTGTTTTTT
13,many,TRBJ1-1,-,TRBV19,CASSKTVNTEAFF,TGTGCCAGCAGTAAAACAGTGAACACTGAAGCTTTCTTT
14,few,TRBJ1-1,-,TRBV19,CASSIYPTNTEAFF,TGTGCCAGTAGTATTTATCCGACGAACACTGAAGCTTTCTTT
13,-,TRBJ2-5,TRBD1,TRBV20-1,CSAKTDRDETQYF,TGCAGTGCCAAGACCGACAGGGACGAGACCCAGTACTTC
16,few,TRBJ2-7,TRBD2,TRBV7-3,CASSPVAGALSYEQYF,TGTGCCAGCAGCCCGGTAGCGGGAGCCCTCTCCTACGAGCAGTACTTC
15,-,TRBJ2-2,TRBD1,TRBV3-1,CASSPPGQGSGELFF,TGTGCCAGCAGCCCCCCGGGACAGGGGTCCGGGGAGCTGTTTTTT
16,-,TRBJ2-2,TRBD2,TRBV10-2,CASSVDLAANTGELFF,TGCGCCAGCAGTGTAGATCTAGCGGCGAACACCGGGGAGCTGTTTTTT
12,many,TRBJ1-1,-,TRBV12-3/TRBV12-4,CASSDGGTEAFF,TGTGCCAGCAGCGACGGGGGCACTGAAGCTTTCTTT
13,few,TRBJ1-2,-,TRBV14,CASSQDPAYGYTF,TGTGCCAGCAGCCAAGATCCGGCCTATGGCTACACCTTC
18,many,TRBJ1-4,-,TRBV11-2,CASSQIRTNRASNEKLFF,TGTGCCAGCAGTCAAATCCGCACGAACAGAGCCTCGAATGAAAAACTGTTTTTT